These T cell receptor beta chains were read from a single sample in a study of OX40 agonist ivuxolimab in advanced cancers. Sequencing used immunoSEQ multiplex PCR; TCRdb keeps in-frame clones, though not all of them. The table includes about 62,000 clones, roughly 88% detected once. The specimen was CD4+ or CD8+ T cells sorted from blood, collected in a trial of the OX40 agonist ivuxolimab. These receptors were collected from an adult with an advanced solid tumor such as melanoma, head and neck, liver or kidney cancer. Both conserved end residues are part of each CDR3. The D gene is left open where the match is weak. Expanded clones are given a class, and other clones once, few, many or no size at all.

V gene: TRBV7-2
D gene: .
J gene: TRBJ2-2
clone size: .
CDR3 DNA: TGTGCCAGCAGCCGCGCGGGGATCGGGGAGCTGTTTTTT
CDR3 protein: CASSRAGIGELFF

V gene: TRBV6-6
D gene: .
J gene: TRBJ2-5
clone size: .
CDR3 DNA: TGTGCCAGCAGTTTCCGACTAGGGGAAGAGACCCAGTACTTC
CDR3 protein: CASSFRLGEETQYF

V gene: TRBV18
D gene: .
J gene: TRBJ1-5
clone size: .
CDR3 DNA: TGTGCCAGCTCAGCCGACAGGAGTAGCAATCAGCCCCAGCATTTT
CDR3 protein: CASSADRSSNQPQHF

V gene: TRBV9
D gene: .
J gene: TRBJ1-1
clone size: .
CDR3 DNA: TGTGCCAGCAGCGTAGGGATCGGACAAGTCGACACTGAAGCTTTCTTT
CDR3 protein: CASSVGIGQVDTEAFF

V gene: TRBV7-8
D gene: TRBD2
J gene: TRBJ2-7
clone size: .
CDR3 DNA: TGTGCCAGCAGCTCCACGGATTTGCGGGAGGCCGAGCAGTACTTC
CDR3 protein: CASSSTDLREAEQYF

V gene: TRBV6-1
D gene: .
J gene: TRBJ1-1
clone size: .
CDR3 DNA: TGTGCCAGCAGTGAGGGGTCGACGGGGGCCTTTGAAGCTTTCTTT
CDR3 protein: CASSEGSTGAFEAFF

V gene: TRBV7-2
D gene: .
J gene: TRBJ2-5
clone size: once
CDR3 DNA: TGTGCCAGCAGCCGAATGGGGGAGACCCAGTACTTC
CDR3 protein: CASSRMGETQYF

V gene: TRBV27
D gene: .
J gene: TRBJ2-3
clone size: .
CDR3 DNA: TGTGCCAGCAGCCTAGCGCTACTATCAGATACGCAGTATTTT
CDR3 protein: CASSLALLSDTQYF

V gene: TRBV29-1
D gene: TRBD1
J gene: TRBJ2-5
clone size: medium-sized
CDR3 DNA: TGCAGCGTTGAAGGAGGGACAGGGGTCCAAGAGACCCAGTACTTC
CDR3 protein: CSVEGGTGVQETQYF

V gene: TRBV6-5
D gene: .
J gene: TRBJ2-6
clone size: .
CDR3 DNA: TGTGCCAGCAGTAGGGGGGCTCCTGGGGCCAACGTCCTGACTTTC
CDR3 protein: CASSRGAPGANVLTF

V gene: TRBV19
D gene: .
J gene: TRBJ2-2
clone size: .
CDR3 DNA: TGTGCCAGTAGTACAGGACAGAGCAACACCGGGGAGCTGTTTTTT
CDR3 protein: CASSTGQSNTGELFF

V gene: TRBV15
D gene: TRBD1
J gene: TRBJ1-3
clone size: .
CDR3 DNA: TGTGCCACCAGCAGAGAGACAGGGGGCCTCTCTGGAAACACCATATATTTT
CDR3 protein: CATSRETGGLSGNTIYF

V gene: TRBV27
D gene: TRBD1
J gene: TRBJ1-1
clone size: .
CDR3 DNA: TGTGCCAGCAGTTTAAACAGGGGGGGAACTGAAGCTTTCTTT
CDR3 protein: CASSLNRGGTEAFF

V gene: TRBV18
D gene: TRBD2
J gene: TRBJ2-5
clone size: .
CDR3 DNA: TGTGCCAGCTCACTACTTCTAGCGGGAGACGCGGAGACCCAGTACTTC
CDR3 protein: CASSLLLAGDAETQYF

V gene: TRBV4-3
D gene: .
J gene: TRBJ2-1
clone size: .
CDR3 DNA: TGCGCCAGCAGCCAAGACTCCGGGACCTACAATGAGCAGTTCTTC
CDR3 protein: CASSQDSGTYNEQFF

V gene: TRBV5-6
D gene: .
J gene: TRBJ1-1
clone size: .
CDR3 DNA: TGTGCCAGCCTGACTACACTCATGAACACTGAAGCTTTCTTT
CDR3 protein: CASLTTLMNTEAFF

V gene: TRBV7-8
D gene: .
J gene: TRBJ1-5
clone size: .
CDR3 DNA: TGTGCCAGCAGCGCAAACCGGGACCCCAATCAGCCCCAGCATTTT
CDR3 protein: CASSANRDPNQPQHF

V gene: TRBV7-2
D gene: .
J gene: TRBJ1-5
clone size: .
CDR3 DNA: TGTGCCAGCAGCTCGGGCGGGAATCAGCCCCAGCATTTT
CDR3 protein: CASSSGGNQPQHF

V gene: TRBV7-3
D gene: .
J gene: TRBJ2-3
clone size: .
CDR3 DNA: TGTGCCAGCAGCTTATATCAAGGAGGCGGGGATACGCAGTATTTT
CDR3 protein: CASSLYQGGGDTQYF

V gene: TRBV11-3
D gene: .
J gene: TRBJ2-2
clone size: .
CDR3 DNA: TGTGCCAGCAGCTTATCCATCGGGGAGCTGTTTTTT
CDR3 protein: CASSLSIGELFF

V gene: TRBV11-2
D gene: .
J gene: TRBJ1-1
clone size: once
CDR3 DNA: TGTGCCAGCAGCTTAGATCTTAGGGCCGCTGAAGCTTTCTTT
CDR3 protein: CASSLDLRAAEAFF

V gene: TRBV10-3
D gene: .
J gene: TRBJ1-5
clone size: .
CDR3 DNA: TGTGCCATCAGTGTCGGAGGGAGCAATCAGCCCCAGCATTTT
CDR3 protein: CAISVGGSNQPQHF

V gene: TRBV2
D gene: TRBD1
J gene: TRBJ2-7
clone size: .
CDR3 DNA: TGTGCCAGCAAAGACAGGGAGACATCTTACGAGCAGTACTTC
CDR3 protein: CASKDRETSYEQYF

V gene: TRBV5-1
D gene: .
J gene: TRBJ2-7
clone size: .
CDR3 DNA: TGCGCCAGCAGCCTTTCGTTTGGGGGCTCCTACGAGCAGTACTTC
CDR3 protein: CASSLSFGGSYEQYF

V gene: TRBV7-9
D gene: TRBD1
J gene: TRBJ1-4
clone size: .
CDR3 DNA: TGTGCCAGCAGCTTAGCCCGGGACAGGGCAGAAAAACTGTTTTTT
CDR3 protein: CASSLARDRAEKLFF

V gene: TRBV5-1
D gene: TRBD1
J gene: TRBJ1-1
clone size: .
CDR3 DNA: TGCGCCAGCAGCTTACAGGGGGACGAAGCTTTCTTT
CDR3 protein: CASSLQGDEAFF